This is a list of T cell receptor beta chains from one sample in a study of cytomegalovirus exposure and HLA in healthy donors. Sequenced by immunoSEQ multiplex PCR; TCRdb stores in-frame clones only, minus some. The specimen's table records 200,000 to 250,000 clones. Sequenced: PBMCs. These receptors were collected from a woman aged 30 to 39 in good health and CMV-seropositive. The CDR3 runs from the conserved cysteine through the conserved F or W.

>TRBJ1-6|TRBV6-7
CASSYRDRSSYNSPLHF
>TRBJ1-4|TRBV28
CASSFQGAEREKLFF
>TRBJ1-2|TRBV5-4
CASSLVVEPNYDYTF
>TRBJ2-1|TRBV5-1
CASSLEVAGGYEQFF
>TRBJ1-4|TRBV18
CASSPLQANEKLFF
>TRBJ1-5|TRBV12-5
CASGLSPTYTGSDDNQPQHF
>TRBJ2-1|TRBV18
CASRQGLGLLNEQFF
>TRBJ2-1|TRBV12-5
CASGRQGGYNEQFF
>TRBJ2-3|TRBV9
CASSAGGNTDTQYF
>TRBJ1-5|TRBV15
CATSRDPARRGQPQHF
>TRBJ2-7|TRBV18
CASSPADRGFYEQYF
>TRBJ2-3|TRBV10-2
CASSEGRGGITDTQYF
>TRBJ2-2|TRBV11-2
CASSVLLGQDSTGELFF
>TRBJ1-1|TRBV18
CASSPLSYDTEAFF
>TRBJ2-7|TRBV7-9
CASSLEQGNTYEQYF
>TRBJ2-1|TRBV18
CASSGASSYNEQFF
>TRBJ2-7|TRBV7-9
CASSLASDEQYF
>TRBJ2-5|TRBV7-9
CASSLTGVLYQETQYF
>TRBJ2-3|TRBV2
CASRTTSGYTDTQYF
>TRBJ2-2|TRBV2
CASKSLAGVNTGELFF
>TRBJ1-2|TRBV30
CAWSVQGVYGYTF
>TRBJ2-3|TRBV10-2
CASSSGTGVTDTQYF
>TRBJ1-6|TRBV5-6
CASSLDLGADNSPLHF
>TRBJ2-5|TRBV7-9
CASSQDSTQYF
>TRBJ2-3|TRBV30
CAWSLPRGQYF
>TRBJ1-1|TRBV6-1
CASSSKLNTEAFF
>TRBJ1-1|TRBV4-1
CASSQGRRVLNTEAFF